Listed below are T cell receptor beta chains from one sample, sequenced in a study of cytomegalovirus exposure and HLA in healthy donors. Repertoires were generated with immunoSEQ multiplex PCR, while TCRdb's copy carries only in-frame clones and drops some. The table lists some 140,000 clones, around four fifths of them singletons. Sequencing used PBMCs. The receptors derive from a young man in good health. Both conserved end residues are part of each CDR3. The D gene is left open where the match is weak. Clone size is stated in some rows and not others, as once, few, many or a class when expanded.

size: .
J: TRBJ2-3
D: TRBD2
V: TRBV7-2
length: 18
CDR3: CASSLTSSGSRSTDTQYF
DNA: TGTGCCAGCAGCTTAACGTCTAGCGGGAGCCGCAGCACAGATACGCAGTATTTT

size: .
J: TRBJ2-7
D: TRBD2
V: TRBV7-8
length: 15
CDR3: CASSLSASGPYEQYF
DNA: TGTGCCAGCAGCTTATCGGCTAGCGGTCCCTACGAGCAGTACTTC

size: once
J: TRBJ1-5
D: TRBD1
V: TRBV15
length: 16
CDR3: CATTPRTGQANQPQHF
DNA: TGTGCCACCACTCCCCGTACGGGACAGGCCAATCAGCCCCAGCATTTT

size: .
J: TRBJ2-7
D: TRBD2
V: TRBV5-8
length: 15
CDR3: CASSFHTRGGYEQYF
DNA: TGTGCCAGCAGCTTCCATACCCGCGGGGGTTACGAGCAGTACTTC

size: .
J: TRBJ2-7
D: .
V: TRBV11-3
length: 14
CDR3: CASSPVSGSYEQYF
DNA: TGTGCCAGCAGCCCAGTTAGCGGCTCCTACGAGCAGTACTTC

size: .
J: TRBJ2-7
D: TRBD2
V: TRBV7-2
length: 15
CDR3: CASSVAGTSDYEQYF
DNA: TGTGCCAGCTCCGTGGCCGGGACTAGCGACTACGAGCAGTACTTC

size: .
J: TRBJ2-1
D: TRBD2
V: TRBV6-1
length: 15
CDR3: CASIIAGGALNEQFF
DNA: TGTGCCAGCATTATAGCGGGAGGCGCCCTCAATGAGCAGTTCTTC

size: .
J: TRBJ1-5
D: TRBD1
V: TRBV28
length: 14
CDR3: CASSRTGSNQPQHF
DNA: TGTGCCAGCAGCCGGACAGGGTCCAATCAGCCCCAGCATTTT

size: .
J: TRBJ2-2
D: .
V: TRBV27
length: 12
CDR3: CASSHFSGELFF
DNA: TGTGCCAGCAGCCACTTTAGCGGGGAGCTGTTTTTT

size: .
J: TRBJ2-7
D: .
V: TRBV4-1
length: 14
CDR3: CASSPHSRSYEQYF
DNA: TGCGCCAGCAGCCCCCACAGCAGATCCTACGAGCAGTACTTC

size: .
J: TRBJ2-5
D: .
V: TRBV5-6
length: 15
CDR3: CASSFGGPLEGTQYF
DNA: TGTGCCAGCAGCTTCGGGGGACCTCTCGAAGGGACCCAGTACTTC

size: once
J: TRBJ2-5
D: TRBD2
V: TRBV9
length: 18
CDR3: CASSVGPPSGARQETQYF
DNA: TGTGCCAGCAGCGTAGGCCCCCCAAGCGGGGCCCGACAAGAGACCCAGTACTTC

size: .
J: TRBJ1-2
D: .
V: TRBV18
length: 14
CDR3: CASSPGTGVGGYTF
DNA: TGTGCCAGCTCACCGGGGACGGGGGTTGGTGGCTACACCTTC

size: .
J: TRBJ1-1
D: .
V: TRBV28
length: 12
CDR3: CASTGFATEAFF
DNA: TGTGCCAGCACAGGGTTCGCCACTGAAGCTTTCTTT

size: .
J: TRBJ2-3
D: .
V: TRBV11-2
length: 16
CDR3: CASQTTLLSPTDTQYF
DNA: TGTGCCAGCCAGACGACTCTCCTTAGCCCCACAGATACGCAGTATTTT

size: .
J: TRBJ1-2
D: .
V: TRBV28
length: 13
CDR3: CASIPGDHYGYTF
DNA: TGTGCCAGCATCCCCGGAGATCACTACGGCTACACCTTC

size: .
J: TRBJ2-7
D: .
V: TRBV28
length: 15
CDR3: CASSLLPGKGPEQYF
DNA: TGTGCCAGCAGCCTTCTCCCAGGGAAGGGCCCCGAGCAGTACTTC

size: few
J: TRBJ1-4
D: TRBD1
V: TRBV6-6
length: 15
CDR3: CASSTGQARGEKLFF
DNA: TGTGCCAGCAGTACCGGACAGGCCCGAGGTGAAAAACTGTTTTTT

size: .
J: TRBJ2-5
D: .
V: TRBV2
length: 14
CDR3: CASSAGPGVETQYF
DNA: TGTGCCAGCAGCGCGGGACCCGGTGTAGAGACCCAGTACTTC

size: .
J: TRBJ1-5
D: .
V: TRBV7-7
length: 14
CDR3: CASSLEQPNQPQHF
DNA: TGTGCCAGCAGCTTAGAACAGCCAAATCAGCCCCAGCATTTT

size: few
J: TRBJ2-5
D: .
V: TRBV2
length: 14
CDR3: CASQGGTLEETQYF
DNA: TGTGCCAGCCAAGGCGGGACCTTAGAAGAGACCCAGTACTTC

size: .
J: TRBJ1-3
D: .
V: TRBV6-1
length: 15
CDR3: CASSSIRQTGNTIYF
DNA: TGTGCCAGCAGTTCCATTAGACAGACTGGAAACACCATATATTTT

size: once
J: TRBJ1-4
D: .
V: TRBV5-6
length: 15
CDR3: CASSPPGQQNEKLFF
DNA: TGTGCCAGCAGCCCGCCAGGGCAGCAGAATGAAAAACTGTTTTTT

size: .
J: TRBJ2-5
D: .
V: TRBV14
length: 16
CDR3: CASSLGTGGNGETQYF
DNA: TGTGCCAGCAGCCTCGGGACGGGGGGCAATGGAGAGACCCAGTACTTC

size: .
J: TRBJ2-1
D: .
V: TRBV7-9
length: 12
CDR3: CASKGAYNEQFF
DNA: TGTGCCAGCAAAGGGGCTTACAATGAGCAGTTCTTC

size: few
J: TRBJ2-4
D: .
V: TRBV7-8
length: 16
CDR3: CASSLGAGLAKNIQYF
DNA: TGTGCCAGCAGCTTAGGGGCAGGTTTAGCCAAAAACATTCAGTACTTC

size: .
J: TRBJ2-5
D: TRBD2
V: TRBV5-1
length: 16
CDR3: CASSLGREGLQETQYF
DNA: TGCGCCAGCAGCTTGGGACGGGAGGGCCTCCAAGAGACCCAGTACTTC